The 27 T cell receptor beta chains listed next were all sequenced from one sample in a study of cytomegalovirus exposure and HLA in healthy donors. Some clones are missing from TCRdb's copy, which holds only in-frame ones; the method was immunoSEQ multiplex PCR. The sample has fewer than 250,000 clones; 80% to 90% are singletons. Sequences were obtained from PBMCs. The receptors here all came from a man aged 18 to 35 in good health and CMV-seronegative.

The chain recombines TRBV5-1 with TRBJ2-3, with 9 bases matching TRBD1. The germline CDR1 and CDR2 sequences are SGHRS and YFSETQ. This CDR3 has 16 residues. V shed 0 bases, J shed 6 bases, and the junction held 8 bases outside the gene matches. The CDR3 nucleotides read TGCGCCAGCAGCTTGGCGTGGACAGGGGCGGCGGATACGCAGTATTTT. Encoded protein: CASSLAWTGAADTQYF.

In DNA, the CDR3 is TGTGCCAGCAGCCTACAGGGTTATCAGCCCCAGCATTTT. This codes for CASSLQGYQPQHF. This chain joins TRBV7-2 and TRBJ1-5; D possibly corresponds to TRBD1 (6 bases). V was pared by 5 bases and J by 5 bases, with 10 bases between. Germline CDR1 SGHTA, CDR2 FQGNSA. CDR3 length equals 13 residues.

The rearrangement joins TRBV7-2 to TRBJ2-7; D might be TRBD2 (6 bases). Germline CDR1 and CDR2: SGHTA and FQGNSA. Trimming took 6 bases from V and 6 from J, leaving 15 bases between them. The CDR3 length is 13 residues. Written as DNA, the CDR3 is TGTGCCAGCAGATTCGGAGGGGCGGGCGAGCAGTACTTC. As protein: CASRFGGAGEQYF.

V usage is TRBV18 and J usage is TRBJ1-2, with 8 bases that match TRBD1. The V gene end was trimmed by 5 bases and the J gene end by 3 bases; junction bases not matched to a gene: 11. CDR1 and CDR2 (germline): KGHSH, LQKENI. The CDR3 extends over 16 amino acids. For the CDR3, the DNA is TGTGCCAGCTCAACGGACAGGGTTGAATCGTACTATGGCTACACCTTC. It is translated as CASSTDRVESYYGYTF.

This chain joins TRBV2 and TRBJ2-1; D ambiguous. This CDR3 comprises 12 residues. Trimming shortened V by 1 base and J by 11 bases, and 9 bases separated the two germline ends. Germline values: CDR1 SNHLY, CDR2 FYNNEI. CDR3: CASSEDFNQQFF. CDR3 DNA: TGTGCCAGCAGTGAAGACTTTAATCAGCAGTTCTTC.

The rearrangement uses TRBV14 and TRBJ1-1; the D gene is possibly TRBD1 (5 bases). The V and J ends lost 3 bases and 5 bases respectively, with 10 bases between them. The CDR3 has 13 residues. CDR1 and CDR2 (germline): SGHDN, FVKESK. CDR3 bases: TGTGCCAGCAGCCAGCAGGGAGGAACTGAAGCTTTCTTT. Its translation is CASSQQGGTEAFF.

As to this clone: The sample carries other DNA sequences with the same CDR3. The chain carries TRBV7-9 and TRBJ2-5, with D possibly being TRBD2 (6 bases). The V end lost 0 bases, the J end lost 2 bases, and 7 bases lay between the germline ends. The V gene's germline CDR1 is SEHNR and CDR2 FQNEAQ (reference sequence). This CDR3 is 14 amino acids long. CDR3 nucleotide sequence: TGTGCCAGCAGCTTAGCGGGGGGTCAAGAGACCCAGTACTTC. It encodes CASSLAGGQETQYF.

The chain employs TRBV5-6 and TRBJ1-6, with TRBD1 matching 7 bases. There are 13 residues in the CDR3. The germline CDR1 and CDR2 sequences are SGHDT and YYEEEE. The junction had 4 bases not matched to a gene; V was cut back by 6 bases and J by 7 bases. The CDR3 sequence is CASTRQGNSPLHF. In DNA, the CDR3 is TGTGCCAGCACCCGACAGGGAAATTCACCCCTCCACTTT.

Written as DNA, the CDR3 is TGCGCCAGCAAACAGGGGGCTTGGTCTGACGAGCAGTACTTC. This encodes CASKQGAWSDEQYF. The chain combines TRBV4-1 with TRBJ2-7; 9 bases map to TRBD1. V was clipped by 7 bases and J by 5 bases; unmatched bases: 9. The CDR3 runs to 14 residues. Germline V gives CDR1 MGHRA, CDR2 YSYEKL.

The J gene is TRBJ2-1, the V gene TRBV27; no clear D. Trimming pared 5 bases from V and 0 bases from J, leaving 8 bases between. The CDR3 consists of 14 residues. Germline assignment: CDR1 MNHEY and CDR2 SMNVEV (reference sequence). The CDR3 here is CASSIGSSYNEQFF. CDR3 in DNA: TGTGCCAGCAGTATTGGCAGCTCCTACAATGAGCAGTTCTTC.

This sequence joins TRBV29-1 and TRBJ2-3; TRBD1 matches at 8 bases. The CDR3 has 15 residues. Germline assignment: CDR1 SQVTM and CDR2 ANQGSEA. With 3 bases clipped from V and 2 bases from J, the junction kept 7 bases outside the gene matches. Here the CDR3 reads CSVDAGGFSTDTQYF. The DNA for the CDR3 is TGCAGCGTTGACGCAGGGGGCTTCTCCACAGATACGCAGTATTTT.

The chain couples TRBV5-6 to TRBJ1-1, with 8 bases that match TRBD1. Germline trimming cut 2 bases from V and 10 bases from J; bases unmatched to any gene: 13. Germline V CDR1 and CDR2: SGHDT, YYEEEE. The CDR3 is 15 amino acids. The CDR3 nucleotides are TGTGCCAGCAGCTTCAGGGGGCTCAGGCCCTTGAGAGCTTTCTTT. This gives the protein CASSFRGLRPLRAFF.

This rearrangement joins TRBV6-1 to TRBJ2-1; 10 nucleotides line up with TRBD1. CDR1 MNHNS and CDR2 SASEGT come from the germline V gene. Trimming at V came to 6 bases and at J to 2 bases, leaving 4 bases not matched to a gene. The CDR3 length is 15 residues. For the CDR3, the DNA is TGTGCCAGCAGATGGGACAGGGGAACCTACAATGAGCAGTTCTTC. It yields the protein CASRWDRGTYNEQFF.

The CDR3 loop reads CATGQGDTQYF. CDR3 DNA sequence: TGTGCAACAGGGCAGGGAGATACGCAGTATTTT. The chain has TRBV6-1 and TRBJ2-3; a weak D match, TRBD1 (6 bases). Germline assignment: CDR1 MNHNS and CDR2 SASEGT. The CDR3 is 11 amino acids.

The J gene is TRBJ1-3, the V gene TRBV5-4; the D gene is possibly TRBD1 (5 bases). Germline assignment: CDR1 SGHNT and CDR2 YYREEE (reference sequence). The CDR3 runs to 14 residues. The V end lost 0 bases, the J end lost 3 bases, and 7 bases lay between the germline ends. The CDR3 protein is CASSLEGVGNTIYF. DNA for the CDR3: TGTGCCAGCAGCTTGGAAGGGGTTGGAAACACCATATATTTT.

The CDR3: CASSRSVWAGDTGELFF. The DNA of the CDR3 is TGCGCCAGCAGCCGATCTGTCTGGGCGGGCGACACCGGGGAGCTGTTTTTT. The gene calls are TRBV4-3 and TRBJ2-2, with D maybe TRBD2 (5 bases). CDR3 length equals 17 residues. Germline loops: CDR1 LGHNA, CDR2 YSLEER. Trimming left V 4 bases short and J 3 bases short, with 18 bases between.

This clone was recorded a few times. V is TRBV7-9 and J is TRBJ1-1; D is unclear. V lost 0 bases to trimming and J lost 10 bases, with 9 bases between them. CDR3 size: 12 residues. Germline CDR1 reads SEHNR; CDR2 reads FQNEAQ (reference sequence). The CDR3 DNA is TGTGCCAGCAGCTTAGCGGCCCGAAGAGCTTTCTTT. This gives the protein CASSLAARRAFF.

Of note for this clone: A junction boundary mismatches the germline segment, possibly from a read error. V usage is TRBV10-2 and J usage is TRBJ2-2, with 7 nucleotides matching TRBD2. Germline CDR1 is WSHSY and CDR2 is SAAADI. CDR3 size: 14 residues. The CDR3 spells CTSSRGANTGELFF. For the CDR3, the DNA is TGCACCAGCAGTCGGGGGGCGAACACCGGGGAGCTGTTTTTT.

The chain links TRBV28 to TRBJ1-4; D remains unclear. Germline V lookup: CDR1 MDHEN, CDR2 SYDVKM. This CDR3 region has 16 residues. Between the trimmed V and J ends, which lost 8 bases and 6 bases, there was a span of 22 bases. The CDR3 bases are TGTGCCAGCGGATTCCCCCGACCGGACTCGGATGAAAAACTGTTTTTT. Translating it yields CASGFPRPDSDEKLFF.

The genes are TRBV6-5 and TRBJ1-2, with 8 nucleotides matching TRBD1. V lost 5 bases, J lost 7 bases, and 12 bases stayed unmatched. There are 15 residues in the CDR3. The V gene's germline CDR1 is MNHEY and CDR2 SVGAGI. The DNA for the CDR3 is TGTGCCAGCAGTCCAAACCGGCAGGGGGCGTTTGGCTACACCTTC. It encodes CASSPNRQGAFGYTF.

The chain uses TRBV25-1 and TRBJ2-7; 10 nucleotides agree with TRBD2. The CDR3 runs 16 residues. Germline V lookup: CDR1 MGHDK, CDR2 SYGVNS. Trimming cost V 3 bases and J 7 bases; bases outside gene matches: 12. The CDR3 bases are TGTGCCAGCAGTGACCCCCTAGCGGGAGTCCCGGGAGAGCAGTACTTC. Its protein product is CASSDPLAGVPGEQYF.

The V and J genes are TRBV18 and TRBJ2-7, with TRBD1 matching 9 bases. In germline, CDR1 is KGHSH, CDR2 LQKENI. CDR3 size: 13 residues. J gave up 6 bases and V 3 bases, and 3 bases lay outside the gene matches. The CDR3 here is CASSPGQGSEQYF. Written as DNA, the CDR3 is TGTGCCAGCTCACCGGGACAGGGTTCCGAGCAGTACTTC.

This rearrangement joins TRBV7-9 to TRBJ1-3; no clear D gene. V lost 8 bases to trimming and J lost 3 bases, with 11 bases between them. The CDR3 runs 13 residues. Looked up from germline, CDR1 is SEHNR and CDR2 is FQNEAQ (reference sequence). The CDR3 region is CASEGVLGNTIYF. As DNA, the CDR3 is TGTGCCAGCGAAGGAGTTCTTGGAAACACCATATATTTT.

The chain employs TRBV4-1 and TRBJ2-7; 9 bases align to TRBD2. The ends lost 4 bases at V and 0 bases at J; junction bases unmatched: 10. CDR3 length: 17 residues. Looked up from germline, CDR1 is MGHRA and CDR2 is YSYEKL. CDR3 region: CASSRFEAGGSSYEQYF. The CDR3 nucleotides read TGCGCCAGCAGCCGTTTTGAAGCGGGGGGAAGCTCCTACGAGCAGTACTTC.

This rearrangement joins TRBV5-8 to TRBJ2-1; no reliable D call. The germline gives CDR1 SGHTS, CDR2 YDEGEE. V lost 3 bases, J lost 9 bases, and 4 bases lay in between. This CDR3 spans 10 amino acids. The CDR3 DNA is TGTGCCAGCAGCTCTATTGAGCAGTTCTTC. Residues: CASSSIEQFF.

The chain couples TRBV28 to TRBJ1-5; possibly TRBD1 for D (5 bases). Germline values: CDR1 MDHEN, CDR2 SYDVKM. The CDR3 totals 15 residues. V was trimmed by 5 bases and J by 3 bases, leaving 14 bases between them. The CDR3 protein is CASSAQGGNNQPQHF. As DNA, the CDR3 is TGTGCCAGCAGTGCCCAGGGAGGGAACAATCAGCCCCAGCATTTT.

This rearrangement joins TRBV7-2 to TRBJ2-7; TRBD1 matches 8 bases. J gave up 7 bases and V 5 bases, and 4 bases lay outside the gene matches. From germline, CDR1 is SGHTA and CDR2 FQGNSA. The CDR3 extends over 12 amino acids. The CDR3 DNA sequence: TGTGCCAGCAGCGTACAGGGGGGTGAGCAGTACTTC. Its translation is CASSVQGGEQYF.